Below are 8 T cell receptor beta chains sequenced from a single sample in a study of cytomegalovirus exposure and HLA in healthy donors. Researchers ran the PCR with 60 Vbeta and 13 Jbeta primers. The table came from immunoSEQ multiplex PCR; TCRdb's copy has only in-frame clones and leaves some out. Here the sample spans under 130,000 clones, 70% to 75% being singletons. Sequenced material: PBMCs. These receptors all stem from a man in his forties in good health and CMV-seronegative.

The V call is TRBV6-5, the J call TRBJ1-2, with D possibly matching TRBD1 (5 bases). The CDR3 contains 15 residues. V lost 0 bases to trimming and J lost 4 bases, with 12 bases between them. In germline, CDR1 is MNHEY, CDR2 SVGAGI. CDR3 DNA sequence: TGTGCCAGCAGTTACTCGACGCCCGGGGGCTATGGCTACACCTTC. Protein sequence: CASSYSTPGGYGYTF.

By share, this clone ranks as medium-sized. Written as DNA, the CDR3 is TGTGCCAGCAGTCTTCCGGGGCAAGGGGGGGATGAGCAGTTCTTC. It yields the protein CASSLPGQGGDEQFF. This chain connects TRBV25-1 to TRBJ2-1; a possible D gene is TRBD2 (7 bases). CDR3 length equals 15 residues. The germline V gene has CDR1 MGHDK and CDR2 SYGVNS. V gave up 5 bases and J gave up 8 bases, with 19 bases separating them.

The CDR3 spells CASRGSGFGNTIYF. The DNA for the CDR3 is TGTGCCAGCAGGGGGTCAGGGTTCGGAAACACCATATATTTT. This sequence joins TRBV7-9 and TRBJ1-3; D possibly corresponds to TRBD1 (5 bases). The CDR3 sequence is 14 residues long. CDR1 and CDR2 from the germline V gene are SEHNR and FQNEAQ (reference sequence). The germline V and J ends were trimmed by 6 bases and 4 bases, with 13 bases remaining between them.

The rearrangement uses TRBV7-9 and TRBJ2-1; D perhaps matches TRBD2 (6 bases). The CDR3 is 15 residues long. Germline-derived CDR1 and CDR2 are SEHNR and FQNEAQ (reference sequence). V was clipped by 5 bases and J by 0 bases, with 11 bases between them. The CDR3 sequence is CASSQWGVSYNEQFF. The CDR3 nucleotides are TGTGCCAGCAGCCAATGGGGGGTCTCCTACAATGAGCAGTTCTTC.

The genes are TRBV7-8 and TRBJ1-1, with a tentative D call TRBD1 (6 bases). The CDR3 consists of 14 residues. V was trimmed by 8 bases and J by 3 bases, leaving 16 bases between them. Germline CDR1 reads SGHVS; CDR2 reads FQNEAQ. CDR3 in amino acids: CASSIGQRDTEAFF. As DNA, the CDR3 is TGTGCCAGCTCCATTGGACAGAGGGACACTGAAGCTTTCTTT.

The chain recombines TRBV6-5 with TRBJ1-1, with TRBD1 identical over 7 bases. The CDR3 contains 13 residues. The V segment lost 5 bases and the J segment 3 bases; nucleotides outside the gene matches: 3. Germline V gives CDR1 MNHEY, CDR2 SVGAGI. In DNA, the CDR3 is TGTGCCAGCAGTCTCGACAGGGACACTGAAGCTTTCTTT. Its translation is CASSLDRDTEAFF.

The V and J genes are TRBV5-1 and TRBJ2-5; weak D call: TRBD1 (6 bases). The CDR3 covers 15 residues. Germline V gene data show CDR1 as SGHRS and CDR2 as YFSETQ. Between the trimmed V and J ends, which lost 3 bases and 3 bases, there was a span of 15 bases. The CDR3 here is CASSSFGQSEETQYF. The CDR3, as DNA: TGCGCCAGCAGCTCGTTCGGACAGTCCGAAGAGACCCAGTACTTC.

The gene calls are TRBV12-5 and TRBJ2-3; the D gene is possibly TRBD1 (6 bases). V was cut by 3 bases and J by 2 bases, with 9 bases left in between. The CDR3 has 14 amino acids. Germline V gene lookup returns CDR1 LGHNT and CDR2 FRNRAP. The CDR3 protein is CASGLQGYTDTQYF. The CDR3 DNA is TGTGCTAGTGGTTTACAGGGATACACAGATACGCAGTATTTT.